The 8 T cell receptor beta chains in this list originate from one sample, sequenced in a study of shared clonotypes between healthy human individuals. Assay: immunoSEQ multiplex PCR; the TCRdb copy retains only in-frame clones and omits some. This sample yields about 470,000 clones, of which roughly 80% are seen a single time; 13% belongs to the top ten. Sequencing input: PBMCs. Receptor source: a middle-aged woman in good health. Some clones in this sample may be carry-over from other donors' samples.

This clone was observed once. The sample contains more than one DNA sequence encoding this CDR3. The chain employs TRBV28 and TRBJ1-5; 7 nucleotides line up with TRBD1. After removal of 5 bases from V and 3 bases from J, the junction contained 10 bases not matched to a gene. The CDR3 is 16 residues long. The germline CDR1 and CDR2 sequences are MDHEN and SYDVKM. Here the CDR3 DNA reads TGTGCCAGCAGTCGCCCCAACGACAGGGCCAATCAGCCCCAGCATTTT. Protein product: CASSRPNDRANQPQHF.

CDR3 in DNA: TGTGCCAGCAGCCCCGGGATATCGGGGGAGCAGTACTTC. Residues: CASSPGISGEQYF. V gene TRBV7-3 combines with J gene TRBJ2-7; weak D call: TRBD2 (5 bases). With 5 bases removed from V and 7 bases from J, the gap between germline ends came to 15 bases. This CDR3 has 13 residues. Germline V gives CDR1 SGHTA, CDR2 FQGTGA.

The chain employs TRBV6-1 and TRBJ2-1; D not resolved. CDR3 size: 14 residues. Germline CDR1 MNHNS, CDR2 SASEGT. Trimming removed 7 bases at V and 3 bases at J, with 13 bases between. Here the CDR3 DNA reads TGTGCCAGCATGGCGTCCTGGGGCTACAATGAGCAGTTCTTC. Translation: CASMASWGYNEQFF.

The V gene is TRBV10-3, the J gene TRBJ2-2; D is uncertain. This CDR3 is built from 16 residues. Germline V gene data show CDR1 as ENHRY and CDR2 as SYGVKD. With 1 base removed from V and 0 bases from J, the gap between germline ends came to 9 bases. CDR3 DNA: TGTGCCATCAGTGAGTTTGGAGACGCGAACACCGGGGAGCTGTTTTTT. Its protein is CAISEFGDANTGELFF.

The CDR3 DNA reads as TGTGCCAGCAGCTTGAGGGACAGGGGGCCGGAACTGTTTTTT. Protein product: CASSLRDRGPELFF. This chain joins TRBV5-5 and TRBJ1-4; 12 positions agree with TRBD1. The CDR3 totals 14 residues. V lost 1 base to trimming and J lost 12 bases; unmatched junction nucleotides: 4. Germline CDR1 SGHKS, CDR2 YYEKEE (reference sequence).

The chain uses TRBV11-3 and TRBJ1-1; 9 positions agree with TRBD1. The J segment lost 6 bases and the V segment lost 2 bases, leaving 4 bases of the junction unmatched. CDR1 is SGHNT, CDR2 YENEEA, per germline. This CDR3 contains 14 residues. CDR3 bases: TGTGCCAGCAGCTTACCCGGACAGGGGTCTGAAGCTTTCTTT. It is translated as CASSLPGQGSEAFF.

This chain's CDR3 is CAISEFGMGQFF. CDR3 DNA sequence: TGTGCCATCAGTGAGTTTGGAATGGGGCAGTTCTTC. V is TRBV10-3 and J is TRBJ2-1, with unresolved D. Germline V lookup: CDR1 ENHRY, CDR2 SYGVKD. This CDR3 spans 12 amino acids. V was trimmed by 1 base and J by 12 bases, leaving 10 bases between them.

The V call is TRBV7-3, the J call TRBJ2-2; no firm D call. The CDR3 has 12 amino acids. CDR1 and CDR2 (germline): SGHTA, FQGTGA. Trimming left V 5 bases short and J 6 bases short, with 7 bases between. The CDR3 here is CASSTNPGELFF. CDR3 nucleotide sequence: TGTGCCAGCAGCACAAACCCCGGGGAGCTGTTTTTT.